The 2 T cell receptor beta chains given below trace back to one sample, sequenced in a study of cytomegalovirus exposure and HLA in healthy donors. TCRdb keeps only in-frame clones here, not all; method: immunoSEQ multiplex PCR. The table records around 300,000 clones, 65% to 90% of them present only once. The sample comprised PBMCs. Every receptor here comes from a woman in her late teens or twenties in good health and CMV-seronegative.

CDR3 sequence reads: CASSYQDRGQTEAFF. CDR3 DNA sequence: TGTGCCAGCAGTTACCAGGACAGGGGGCAGACTGAAGCTTTCTTT. This chain uses TRBV6-5 with TRBJ1-1; 11 bases match TRBD1. Germline-derived CDR1 and CDR2 are MNHEY and SVGAGI. After removal of 2 bases from V and 5 bases from J, the junction contained 4 bases not matched to a gene. This CDR3 is built from 15 residues.

A few counts support this clone. V usage is TRBV7-6 and J usage is TRBJ2-7; perhaps TRBD1 as D (5 bases). The germline V gene has CDR1 SGHVS and CDR2 FNYEAQ. The CDR3 has 13 residues. V was trimmed by 4 bases and J by 2 bases, leaving 9 bases between them. As DNA, the CDR3 is TGTGCCAGCAGCTCTGGACACCCCTACGAGCAGTACTTC. Translation gives CASSSGHPYEQYF.